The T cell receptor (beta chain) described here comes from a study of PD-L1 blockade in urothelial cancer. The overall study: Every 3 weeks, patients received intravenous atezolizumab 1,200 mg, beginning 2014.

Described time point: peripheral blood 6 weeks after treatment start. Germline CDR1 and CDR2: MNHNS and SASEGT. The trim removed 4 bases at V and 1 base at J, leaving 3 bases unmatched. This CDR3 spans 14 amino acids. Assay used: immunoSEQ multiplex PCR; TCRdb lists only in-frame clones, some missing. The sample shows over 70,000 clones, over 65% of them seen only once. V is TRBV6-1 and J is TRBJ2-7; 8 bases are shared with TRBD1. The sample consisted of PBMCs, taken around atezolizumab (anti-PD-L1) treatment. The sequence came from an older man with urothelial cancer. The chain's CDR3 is CASSGTGISYEQYF. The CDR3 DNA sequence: TGTGCCAGCAGTGGGACAGGGATTTCCTACGAGCAGTACTTC.